This TCR beta chain was sequenced during a study of long-term antiretroviral therapy in people with HIV. Findings and caveats of the study: Post-ART, diversity grew, though it stayed under transplant donor control levels. Compared with controls, HIV repertoires showed narrower CDR3 length ranges.

The run of the v3.0 immunoSEQ assay was at survey level. Sequenced by immunoSEQ multiplex PCR; TCRdb stores in-frame clones only, minus some. The table lists 35,000 to 45,000 clones, 65% to 90% of them singletons. Points on this clone: Its specificity is not known.

The ends were cut back, 1 base at V and 0 bases at J, with 7 bases in the middle. This CDR3 contains 15 residues. The V gene's germline CDR1 is SGHTA and CDR2 FQGNSA. From each donor, at least one pre-ART PBMC sample and at least two post-ART PBMC samples were obtained. Prior to DNA extraction, the samples held about 0.95-10 million cryopreserved PBMC. The receptor was derived from a woman aged 18-29 years with HIV. The chain has TRBV7-2 and TRBJ1-5; no firm D call. Sample: unsorted PBMCs, taken just before starting antiretroviral therapy. In DNA form, the CDR3 reads TGTGCCAGCAGCTTAGTGCGGAATAGCAATCAGCCCCAGCATTTT. Its translation is CASSLVRNSNQPQHF.